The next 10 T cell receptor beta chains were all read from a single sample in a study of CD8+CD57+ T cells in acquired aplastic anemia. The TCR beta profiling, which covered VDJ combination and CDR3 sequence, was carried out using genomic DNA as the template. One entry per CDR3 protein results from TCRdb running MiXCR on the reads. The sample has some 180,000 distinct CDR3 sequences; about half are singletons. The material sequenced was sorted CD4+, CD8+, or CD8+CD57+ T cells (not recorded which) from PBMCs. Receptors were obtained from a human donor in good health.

DNA for the CDR3: TGTGCCTGGAGTCTAGAGACACGATATCAGCCCCAGCATTTT. It yields the protein CAWSLETRYQPQHF. The V and J genes are TRBV30 and TRBJ1-5; D gene ambiguous. V lost 2 bases and J lost 5, with 13 bases in between. The CDR3 consists of 14 residues. The germline CDR1 and CDR2 sequences are GTSNPN and SVGIG (reference sequence). Complete variable domain (other parts from reference TRBV30 and TRBJ1-5): SQTIHQWPATLVQPVGSPLSLECTVEGTSNPNLYWYRQAAGRGLQLLFYSVGIGQISSEVPQNLSASRPQDRQFILSSKKLLLSDSGFYLCAWSLETRYQPQHFGDGTRLSIL.

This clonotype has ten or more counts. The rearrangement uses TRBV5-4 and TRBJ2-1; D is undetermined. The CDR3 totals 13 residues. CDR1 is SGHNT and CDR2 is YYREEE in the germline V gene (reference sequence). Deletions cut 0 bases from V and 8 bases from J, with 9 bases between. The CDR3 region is CASSLGQVYEQFF. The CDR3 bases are TGTGCCAGCAGCTTGGGCCAGGTCTATGAGCAGTTCTTC.

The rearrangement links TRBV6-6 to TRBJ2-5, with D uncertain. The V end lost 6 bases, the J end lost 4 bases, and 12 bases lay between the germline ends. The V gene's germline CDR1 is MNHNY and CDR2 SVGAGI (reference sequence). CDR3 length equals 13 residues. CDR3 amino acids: CASSERGRETQYF. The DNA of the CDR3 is TGTGCCAGCAGCGAAAGAGGTAGAGAGACCCAGTACTTC.

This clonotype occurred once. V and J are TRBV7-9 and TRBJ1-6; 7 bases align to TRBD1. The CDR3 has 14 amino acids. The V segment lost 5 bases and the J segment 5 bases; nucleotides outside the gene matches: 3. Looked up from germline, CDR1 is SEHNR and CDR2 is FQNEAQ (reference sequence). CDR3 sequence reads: CASSQTGDNSPLHF. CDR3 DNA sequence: TGTGCCAGCAGCCAAACAGGGGATAATTCACCCCTCCACTTT.

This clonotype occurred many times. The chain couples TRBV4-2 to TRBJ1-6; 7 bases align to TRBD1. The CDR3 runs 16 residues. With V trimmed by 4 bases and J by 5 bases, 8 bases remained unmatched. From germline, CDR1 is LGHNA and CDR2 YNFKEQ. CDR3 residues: CASSRKTGKDNSPLHF. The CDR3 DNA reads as TGTGCCAGCAGCCGAAAGACAGGGAAGGATAATTCACCCCTCCACTTT.

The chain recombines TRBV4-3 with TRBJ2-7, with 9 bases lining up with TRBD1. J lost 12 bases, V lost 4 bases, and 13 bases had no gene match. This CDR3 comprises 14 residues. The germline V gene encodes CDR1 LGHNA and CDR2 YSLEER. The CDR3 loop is CASSPTGGSTSWYF. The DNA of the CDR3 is TGCGCCAGCAGCCCGACAGGGGGATCTACGAGCTGGTACTTC.

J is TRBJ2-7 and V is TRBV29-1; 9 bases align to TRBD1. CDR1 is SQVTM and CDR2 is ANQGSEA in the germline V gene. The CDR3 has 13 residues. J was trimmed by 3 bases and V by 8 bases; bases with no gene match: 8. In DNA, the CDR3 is TGCAGCAGTCCTCGGGACAGGGTCTACGAGCAGTACTTC. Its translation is CSSPRDRVYEQYF.

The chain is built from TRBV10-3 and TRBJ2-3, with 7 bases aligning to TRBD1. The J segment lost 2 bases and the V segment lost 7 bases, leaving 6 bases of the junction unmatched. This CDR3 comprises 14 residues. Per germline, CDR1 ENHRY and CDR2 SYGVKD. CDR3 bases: TGTGCCATCAAGAGGGGGCGAGACACAGATACGCAGTATTTT. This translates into CAIKRGRDTDTQYF.

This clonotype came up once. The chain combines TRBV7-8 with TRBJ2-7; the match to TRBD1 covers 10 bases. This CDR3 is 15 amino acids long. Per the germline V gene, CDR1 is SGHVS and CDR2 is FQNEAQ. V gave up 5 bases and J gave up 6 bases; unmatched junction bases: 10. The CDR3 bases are TGTGCCAGCAGCGTAGACCGGGACAGGGGACGCGAGCAGTACTTC. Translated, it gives CASSVDRDRGREQYF.

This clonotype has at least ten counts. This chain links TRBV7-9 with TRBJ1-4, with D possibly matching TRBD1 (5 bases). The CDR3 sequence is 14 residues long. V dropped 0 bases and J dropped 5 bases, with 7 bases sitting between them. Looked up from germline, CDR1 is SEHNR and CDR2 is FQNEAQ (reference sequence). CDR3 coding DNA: TGTGCCAGCAGCTTAGCGGGGGGGAATGAAAAACTGTTTTTT. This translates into CASSLAGGNEKLFF. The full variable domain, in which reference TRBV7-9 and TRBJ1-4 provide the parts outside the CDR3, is DTGVSQNPRHKITKRGQNVTFRCDPISEHNRLYWYRQTLGQGPEFLTYFQNEAQLEKSRLLSDRFSAERPKGSFSTLEIQRTEQGDSAMYLCASSLAGGNEKLFFGSGTQLSVL.